The sequence of this TCR beta chain was determined in a study of regulatory T cells in long-lasting Graves disease. General study points: More public clonotypes were shared by persistent patients (under 3,000) than by new patients (under 1,000). TRBV28 was favored in persistent disease, as were TRBJ1-2 and TRBJ2-5. The study found lower TCR diversity in persistent Graves' patients than in newly diagnosed ones.

Concerning this clonotype: The antigen remains unidentified.

Library construction for TCR beta used iRepertoire HTBI primers and Arm-PCR of CDR3 regions. TCRdb processed the multiplex PCR reads anew with MiXCR; each CDR3 protein has one entry. The data contain about 660,000 distinct CDR3 sequences, about 32% of them seen just once; the ten biggest clones take up 35% to 55%. This CDR3 has 14 residues. Germline CDR1 and CDR2: MNHEY and SVGEGT. V was shortened by 5 bases and J by 3 bases, with 10 bases between the two germline ends. The time point here: persistent/refractory GD, antithyroid drugs over 5 years with positive TRAb. Isolated PBMC RNA provided the starting material for the TCR library.

The sequences come from peripheral blood mononuclear cells (PBMCs), collected when the disease was refractory, from a patient treated with antithyroid drugs. The gene calls are TRBV6-2 or TRBV6-3 and TRBJ2-2, with D uncertain. The sequence was obtained from a female donor with Graves disease. This CDR3 reads CASSEWAYTGELFF. For the CDR3, the DNA is TGTGCCAGCAGTGAATGGGCATACACCGGGGAGCTGTTTTTT.